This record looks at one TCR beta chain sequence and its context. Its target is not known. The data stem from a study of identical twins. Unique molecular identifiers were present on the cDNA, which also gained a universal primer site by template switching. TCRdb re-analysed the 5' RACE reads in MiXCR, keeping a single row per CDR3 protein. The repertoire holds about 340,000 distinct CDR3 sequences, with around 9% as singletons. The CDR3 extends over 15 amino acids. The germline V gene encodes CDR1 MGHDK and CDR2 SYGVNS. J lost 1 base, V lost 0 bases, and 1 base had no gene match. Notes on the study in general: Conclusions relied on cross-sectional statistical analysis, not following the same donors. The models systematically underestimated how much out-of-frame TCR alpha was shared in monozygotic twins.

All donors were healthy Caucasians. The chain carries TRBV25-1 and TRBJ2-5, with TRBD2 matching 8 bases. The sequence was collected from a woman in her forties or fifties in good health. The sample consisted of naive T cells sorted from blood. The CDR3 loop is CASSEYRGGQETQYF. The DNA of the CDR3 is TGTGCCAGCAGTGAATATCGGGGGGGCCAAGAGACCCAGTACTTC.